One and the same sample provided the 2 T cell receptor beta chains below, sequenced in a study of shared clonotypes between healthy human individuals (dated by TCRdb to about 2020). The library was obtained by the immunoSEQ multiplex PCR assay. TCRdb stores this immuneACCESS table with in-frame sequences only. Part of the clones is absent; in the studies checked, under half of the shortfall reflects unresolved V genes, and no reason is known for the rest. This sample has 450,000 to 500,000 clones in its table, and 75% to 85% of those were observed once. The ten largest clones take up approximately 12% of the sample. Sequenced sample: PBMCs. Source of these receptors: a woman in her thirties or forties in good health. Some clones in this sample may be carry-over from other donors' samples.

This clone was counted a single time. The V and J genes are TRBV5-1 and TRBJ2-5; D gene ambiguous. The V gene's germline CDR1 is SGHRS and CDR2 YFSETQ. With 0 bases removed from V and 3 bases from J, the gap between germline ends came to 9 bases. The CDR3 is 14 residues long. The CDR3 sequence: CASSLVSLEETQYF. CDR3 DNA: TGCGCCAGCAGCTTGGTTAGCCTGGAAGAGACCCAGTACTTC.

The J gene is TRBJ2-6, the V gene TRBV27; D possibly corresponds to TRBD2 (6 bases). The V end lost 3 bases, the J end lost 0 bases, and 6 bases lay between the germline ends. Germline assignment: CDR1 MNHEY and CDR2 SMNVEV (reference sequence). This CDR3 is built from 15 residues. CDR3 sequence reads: CASSLGLSGANVLTF. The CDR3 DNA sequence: TGTGCCAGCAGTTTGGGACTCTCTGGGGCCAACGTCCTGACTTTC.